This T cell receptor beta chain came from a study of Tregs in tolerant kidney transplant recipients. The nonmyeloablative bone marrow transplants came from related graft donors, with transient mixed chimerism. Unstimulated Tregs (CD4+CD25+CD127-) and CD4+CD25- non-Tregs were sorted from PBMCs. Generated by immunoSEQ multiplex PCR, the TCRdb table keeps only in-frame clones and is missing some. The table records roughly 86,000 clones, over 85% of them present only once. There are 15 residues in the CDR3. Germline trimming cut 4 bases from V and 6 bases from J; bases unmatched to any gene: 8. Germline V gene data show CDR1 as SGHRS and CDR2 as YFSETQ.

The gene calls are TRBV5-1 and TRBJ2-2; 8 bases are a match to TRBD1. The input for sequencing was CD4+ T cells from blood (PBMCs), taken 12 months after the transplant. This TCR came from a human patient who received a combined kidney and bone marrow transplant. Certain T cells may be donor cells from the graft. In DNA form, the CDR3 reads TGCGCCAGCAGCGCCGGACAGGGTCTCCCCGGGGAGCTGTTTTTT. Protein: CASSAGQGLPGELFF. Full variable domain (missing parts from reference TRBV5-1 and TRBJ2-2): KAGVTQTPRYLIKTRGQQVTLSCSPISGHRSVSWYQQTPGQGLQFLFEYFSETQRNKGNFPGRFSGRQFSNSRSEMNVSTLELGDSALYLCASSAGQGLPGELFFGEGSRLTVL.